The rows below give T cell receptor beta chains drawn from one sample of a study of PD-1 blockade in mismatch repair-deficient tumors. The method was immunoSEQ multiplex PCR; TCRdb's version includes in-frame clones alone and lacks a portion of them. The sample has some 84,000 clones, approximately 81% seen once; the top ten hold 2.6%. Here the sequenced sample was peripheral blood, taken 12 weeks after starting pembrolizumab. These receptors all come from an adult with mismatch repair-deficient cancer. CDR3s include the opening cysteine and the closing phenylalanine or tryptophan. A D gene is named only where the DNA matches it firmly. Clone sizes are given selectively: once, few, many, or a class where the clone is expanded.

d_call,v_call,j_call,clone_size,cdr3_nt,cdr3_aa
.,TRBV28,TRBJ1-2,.,TGTGCCAGCAGTTTATTCGCCGGGCCCCACCGGGGTGGCTACACCTTC,CASSLFAGPHRGGYTF
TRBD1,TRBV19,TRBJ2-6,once,TGTGCCAGTAGTATAGATCCGACAGGGCTTGGGGCCAACGTCCTGACTTTC,CASSIDPTGLGANVLTF
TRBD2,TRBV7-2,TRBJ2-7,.,TGTGCCAGCAGCAAGTTAAGCGGGAGCTCCTACGAGCAGTACTTC,CASSKLSGSSYEQYF
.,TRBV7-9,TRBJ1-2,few,TGTGCCAGCACCACTGGGAGTCAAAATGGCTACACCTTC,CASTTGSQNGYTF
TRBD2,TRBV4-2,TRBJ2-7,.,TGTGCCAGCAGCTCCCGCCTAGCGGGGAACTCCTACGAGCAGTACTTC,CASSSRLAGNSYEQYF
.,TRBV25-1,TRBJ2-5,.,TGTGCCAGCAGTGACAGGATACAAGAGACCCAGTACTTC,CASSDRIQETQYF
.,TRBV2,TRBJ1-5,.,TGTGCCAGCAGTGTTGGGGGCGGGGGGTCTAATCAGCCCCAGCATTTT,CASSVGGGGSNQPQHF
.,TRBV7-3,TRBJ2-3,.,TGTGCCAGCAGCTCGGACAGACGAGATACGCAGTATTTT,CASSSDRRDTQYF
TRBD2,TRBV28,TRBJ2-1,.,TGTGCCAGCAGCGGCGGGAGAAACTACAATGAGCAGTTCTTC,CASSGGRNYNEQFF
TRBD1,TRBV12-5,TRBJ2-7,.,TGTGCTAGTGGTTTGGCCTTGAAACAGGGGTTTGACTACGAGCAGTACTTC,CASGLALKQGFDYEQYF
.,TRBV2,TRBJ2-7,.,TGTGCCAGCAGTGAAGGGCGGGCGGGAATCTACGAGCAGTACTTC,CASSEGRAGIYEQYF
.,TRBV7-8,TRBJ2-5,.,TGTGCCAGCAGCCACCTAGGAGGCCGCAAGACCCAGTACTTC,CASSHLGGRKTQYF
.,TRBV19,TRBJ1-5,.,TGTGCCAGTCGCTCGGGGTCGCAGCCCCAGCATTTT,CASRSGSQPQHF
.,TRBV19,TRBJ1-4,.,TGTGCCAGTCTCCCCGGGCCCGGATATGAAAAACTGTTTTTT,CASLPGPGYEKLFF
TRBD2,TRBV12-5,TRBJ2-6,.,TGTGCTAGTGGTGACCCGGGAGGGATTGGGGCCAACGTCCTGACTTTC,CASGDPGGIGANVLTF
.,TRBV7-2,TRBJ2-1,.,TGTGCCAGCAGTCCCCCGTGGAATGAGCAGTTCTTC,CASSPPWNEQFF
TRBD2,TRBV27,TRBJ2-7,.,TGTGCCAGCATCATCGGCCTTAGCGGGGACTACGAGCAGTACTTC,CASIIGLSGDYEQYF
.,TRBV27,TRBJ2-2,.,TGTGCCAGCAGTTGGCTTCAGAACACCGGGGAGCTGTTTTTT,CASSWLQNTGELFF
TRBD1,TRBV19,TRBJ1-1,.,TGTGCCAGTAGTTCTTTTAGGGACAGGGCGCTTTCGGAAGCTTTCTTT,CASSSFRDRALSEAFF
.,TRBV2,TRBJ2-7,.,TGTGCCAGCAGTAGGTACCCCACACACGAGCAGTACTTC,CASSRYPTHEQYF
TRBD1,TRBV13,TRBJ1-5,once,TGTGCCAGCAGCTTAAGGGGGACAGGGGGCTCGAGTCAGCCCCAGCATTTT,CASSLRGTGGSSQPQHF
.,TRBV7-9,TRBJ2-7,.,TGTGCCAGCAGCTTCCAGGGTAACTACGAGCAGTACTTC,CASSFQGNYEQYF
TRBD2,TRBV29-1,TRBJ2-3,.,TGCAGCGTAGCCACTAGCGGTGCTAGCACAGATACGCAGTATTTT,CSVATSGASTDTQYF
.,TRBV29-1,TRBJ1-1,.,TGCAGCGTTGACAAGGGGAGCACTGAAGCTTTCTTT,CSVDKGSTEAFF
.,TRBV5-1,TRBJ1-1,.,TGCGCCAGCAGCTTGGATGTGAACACTGAAGCTTTCTTT,CASSLDVNTEAFF
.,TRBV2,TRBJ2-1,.,TGTGCCAGCAGTGTAACAGGGAAAGAGCAGTTCTTC,CASSVTGKEQFF
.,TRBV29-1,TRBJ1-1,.,TGCAGCGTCCCTTCCCAGGGGAACACTGAAGCTTTCTTT,CSVPSQGNTEAFF
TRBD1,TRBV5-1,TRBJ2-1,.,TGCGCCAGCAGCTTGGCGCCGCCAGGGGGCTCCGGCAATGAGCAGTTCTTC,CASSLAPPGGSGNEQFF
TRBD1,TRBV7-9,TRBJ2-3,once,TGTGCCAGCAGCCCTGACAGGGCCTGGCTAGATACGCAGTATTTT,CASSPDRAWLDTQYF
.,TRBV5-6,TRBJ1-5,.,TGTGCCAGCAGCCAGGAGGGGAATCAGCCCCAGCATTTT,CASSQEGNQPQHF
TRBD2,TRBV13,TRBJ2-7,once,TGTGCCAGCAGCTTATTCACTAGCGGGATCCACGAGCAGTACTTC,CASSLFTSGIHEQYF
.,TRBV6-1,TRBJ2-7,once,TGTGCCAGCAGTGAATATCCAGCGGGTCCCTACGAGCAGTACTTC,CASSEYPAGPYEQYF